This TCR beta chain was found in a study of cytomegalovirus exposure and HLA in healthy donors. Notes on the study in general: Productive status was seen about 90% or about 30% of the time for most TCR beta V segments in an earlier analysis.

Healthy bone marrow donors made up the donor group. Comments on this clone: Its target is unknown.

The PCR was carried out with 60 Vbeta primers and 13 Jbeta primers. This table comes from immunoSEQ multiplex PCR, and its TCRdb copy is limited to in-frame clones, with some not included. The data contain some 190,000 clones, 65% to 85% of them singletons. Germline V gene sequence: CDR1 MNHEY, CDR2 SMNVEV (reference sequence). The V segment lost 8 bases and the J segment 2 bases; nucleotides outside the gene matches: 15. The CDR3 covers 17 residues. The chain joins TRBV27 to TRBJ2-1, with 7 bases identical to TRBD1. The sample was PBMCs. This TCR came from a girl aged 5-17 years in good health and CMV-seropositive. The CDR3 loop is CASRLPGDSHPYNEQFF. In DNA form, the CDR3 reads TGTGCCAGCCGTCTCCCTGGGGACAGCCACCCCTACAATGAGCAGTTCTTC.